The rows below give T cell receptor beta chains drawn from one sample of a study of blood T cell repertoires in COVID-19. Sequencing used immunoSEQ multiplex PCR; TCRdb keeps in-frame clones, though not all of them. The data show about 110,000 clones, around 86% seen once. Input material: peripheral blood. Source of these receptors: a woman aged 70-85 years with acute or convalescent COVID-19. The CDR3 runs from the conserved cysteine through the conserved F or W. D genes are given only for firm matches. Clone size is stated in some rows and not others, as once, few, many or a class when expanded.

TRBV7-9	.	TRBJ2-7	TRBD2	14	CASSLVSSGGTVYF	TGTGCCAGCAGCTTAGTATCTAGCGGGGGAACGGTATACTTC
TRBV7-8	.	TRBJ1-3	TRBD1	15	CASSLSTGVGNTIYF	TGTGCCAGCAGCTTGTCGACAGGGGTAGGAAACACCATATATTTT
TRBV7-3	once	TRBJ1-2	.	17	CASSLMPRTSTNYGYTF	TGTGCCAGCAGCTTAATGCCCCGAACGAGCACTAACTATGGCTACACCTTC
TRBV5-1	few	TRBJ1-1	TRBD1	18	CASSLVAGTGYRDTEAFF	TGCGCCAGCAGCTTGGTCGCCGGGACAGGGTATAGGGACACTGAAGCTTTCTTT
TRBV28	few	TRBJ1-2	TRBD1	13	CASRLQGADGYTF	TGTGCCAGCAGACTACAGGGGGCTGATGGCTACACCTTC
TRBV11-2	.	TRBJ1-5	TRBD1	15	CASSLSGGPNQPQHF	TGTGCCAGCAGCTTATCAGGGGGGCCTAATCAGCCCCAGCATTTT
TRBV27	.	TRBJ1-6	.	12	CASRTGDSPLHF	TGTGCCAGCAGGACAGGTGATTCACCCCTCCACTTT
TRBV28	.	TRBJ1-2	TRBD1	16	CASREGQAGGFYGYTF	TGTGCCAGCAGGGAAGGACAGGCTGGGGGTTTCTATGGCTACACCTTC
TRBV7-2	.	TRBJ1-1	.	14	CASSLPGTGTEAFF	TGTGCCAGCAGCCTCCCCGGGACTGGGACTGAAGCTTTCTTT
TRBV28	once	TRBJ1-2	.	15	CASSPAGVNDYGYTF	TGTGCCAGCAGTCCCGCGGGAGTCAACGACTATGGCTACACCTTC
TRBV5-4	once	TRBJ1-1	.	14	CASSRQEKNTEAFF	TGTGCCAGCAGCCGACAGGAAAAGAACACTGAAGCTTTCTTT
TRBV6-6	.	TRBJ2-1	.	17	CASSPITSQAGDNEQFF	TGTGCCAGCAGTCCCATTACTAGCCAGGCGGGCGACAATGAGCAGTTCTTC
TRBV7-9	.	TRBJ2-1	TRBD1	13	CASSLETGLEQFF	TGTGCCAGCAGCTTAGAGACAGGGCTTGAGCAGTTCTTC
TRBV7-8	.	TRBJ2-7	TRBD1	16	CASSFMTGEPSYEQYF	TGTGCCAGCAGCTTTATGACAGGGGAGCCCTCCTACGAGCAGTACTTC
TRBV3-1/TRBV3-2	.	TRBJ2-1	TRBD1	18	CASSSPIRTGLSYNEQFF	TGTGCCAGCAGCTCTCCCATCCGGACAGGCCTCTCCTACAATGAGCAGTTCTTC
TRBV29-1	.	TRBJ2-3	TRBD2	13	CSVKRERGDTQYF	TGCAGCGTTAAGCGGGAGCGAGGAGATACGCAGTATTTT
TRBV29-1	.	TRBJ2-5	TRBD1	14	CSVGDRGPQETQYF	TGCAGCGTTGGGGACAGGGGGCCACAAGAGACCCAGTACTTC
TRBV19	.	TRBJ2-1	TRBD2	18	CASSILTSGRGTYNEQFF	TGTGCCAGTAGTATCCTGACTAGCGGGAGGGGCACCTACAATGAGCAGTTCTTC
TRBV9	.	TRBJ2-7	TRBD1	15	CASSAGQGPFDEQYF	TGTGCCAGCAGCGCGGGACAGGGCCCCTTCGACGAGCAGTACTTC
TRBV28	.	TRBJ2-1	.	14	CASSLGGTLNEQFF	TGTGCCAGCAGTTTAGGCGGCACCTTGAATGAGCAGTTCTTC
TRBV27	.	TRBJ1-2	.	15	CASSLRQGIMTGYTF	TGTGCCAGCAGTTTGAGGCAGGGGATTATGACTGGCTACACCTTC
TRBV27	.	TRBJ1-1	.	13	CAFGGGKNTEAFF	TGTGCGTTTGGCGGGGGTAAGAACACTGAAGCTTTCTTT
TRBV6-2/TRBV6-3	few	TRBJ2-2	TRBD2	15	CASSPGLAGTGELFF	TGTGCCAGCAGTCCGGGACTAGCGGGCACCGGGGAGCTGTTTTTT
TRBV19	few	TRBJ1-2	.	13	CASSIDKNYGYTF	TGTGCCAGTAGTATTGACAAGAACTATGGCTACACCTTC
TRBV7-2	.	TRBJ2-2	.	16	CASSLTPLLNTGELFF	TGTGCCAGCAGCTTGACACCTCTCCTCAACACCGGGGAGCTGTTTTTT
TRBV3-1/TRBV3-2	.	TRBJ2-5	TRBD2	17	CASSLGIGGIKRETQYF	TGTGCCAGCAGCCTAGGCATCGGGGGGATTAAACGAGAGACCCAGTACTTC
TRBV5-5	.	TRBJ1-3	.	14	CASSLGGLGNTIYF	TGTGCCAGCAGCTTGGGCGGGCTGGGAAACACCATATATTTT
TRBV10-3	.	TRBJ2-3	.	16	CAISLEGGPTADTQYF	TGTGCCATCAGTTTAGAAGGGGGACCTACGGCAGATACGCAGTATTTT